The subject of this entry is one T cell receptor beta chain. What it recognizes is unknown. The CDR3 has 15 amino acids. Germline CDR1 SSHAT, CDR2 FNYEAQ (reference sequence). Added by template switching were UMIs that each held a 6-nucleotide sample barcode. TCRdb reprocessed the 5' RACE reads and stores each CDR3 protein as one record, lacking DNA. Here the sample table reports approximately 330,000 distinct CDR3 sequences. The sample belongs to a study of monozygotic twins with inflammatory bowel disease. Study observations and caveats: Twins with IBD were found to have lower TCRbeta diversity (inverse Simpson) than healthy co-twins. Patient repertoires may carry noise from differing immunosuppressive treatments.

The gene calls are TRBV7-7 and TRBJ2-1; the TCRdb D gene call, TRBD2, has no DNA to confirm it. The receptor comes from a human donor with ulcerative colitis or Crohn's disease, or a healthy co-twin of an affected twin (not recorded which). Source material: blood. The CDR3 is CASSSGVAGQSEQFF.